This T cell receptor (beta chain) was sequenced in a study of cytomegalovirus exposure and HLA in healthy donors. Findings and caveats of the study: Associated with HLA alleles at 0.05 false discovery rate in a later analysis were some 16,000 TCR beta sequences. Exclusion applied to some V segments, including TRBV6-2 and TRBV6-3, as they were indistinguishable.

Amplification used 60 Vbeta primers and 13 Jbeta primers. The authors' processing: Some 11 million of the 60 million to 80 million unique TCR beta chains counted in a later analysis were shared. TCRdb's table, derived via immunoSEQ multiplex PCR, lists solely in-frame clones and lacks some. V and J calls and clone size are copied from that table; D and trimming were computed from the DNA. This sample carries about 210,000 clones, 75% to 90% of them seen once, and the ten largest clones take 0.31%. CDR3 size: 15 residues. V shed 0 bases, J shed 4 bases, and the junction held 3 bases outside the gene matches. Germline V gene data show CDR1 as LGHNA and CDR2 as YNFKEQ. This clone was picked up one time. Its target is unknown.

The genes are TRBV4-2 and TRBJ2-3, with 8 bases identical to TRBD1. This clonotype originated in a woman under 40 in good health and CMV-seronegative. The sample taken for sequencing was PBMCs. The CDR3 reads CASSQDRGRADTQYF. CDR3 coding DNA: TGTGCCAGCAGCCAAGACAGGGGGCGAGCAGATACGCAGTATTTT.